One and the same sample provided the 14 T cell receptor beta chains below, sequenced in a study of blood T cell repertoires in COVID-19. Some clones are missing from TCRdb's copy, which holds only in-frame ones; the method was immunoSEQ multiplex PCR. The sample contains around 240,000 clones, about 91% of which appear only once. What was sequenced was PBMCs or T cells enriched from blood (not recorded which). The receptors originated from a human donor in a cohort exposed to, infected with or recovered from COVID-19 (not recorded which). The donor label of this sample is uncertain.

The genes are TRBV13 and TRBJ2-3, with D perhaps matching TRBD2 (5 bases). The length of the CDR3 is 12 residues. Germline CDR1 PRHDT, CDR2 FYEKMQ (reference sequence). V lost 0 bases and J 13 bases, leaving 11 bases between the germline ends. CDR3 sequence reads: CASSLGGGREYF. CDR3 sequence (DNA): TGTGCCAGCAGCTTAGGTGGCGGGCGCGAGTATTTT.

The CDR3 nucleotides are TGTGCCAGCAGCCAACGGGACAGGGGGAACACTGAAGCTTTCTTT. Protein product: CASSQRDRGNTEAFF. This sequence joins TRBV3-1 (or the pseudogene TRBV3-2) and TRBJ1-1; 10 bases match TRBD1. CDR3 length: 15 amino acids. V lost 2 bases to trimming and J lost 1 base; unmatched junction nucleotides: 1. Germline CDR1 reads LGHDT; CDR2 reads YNNKEL (reference sequence).

The V gene is TRBV30, the J gene TRBJ1-2; 7 nucleotides match TRBD1. The CDR3 runs 15 residues. Germline V gives CDR1 GTSNPN, CDR2 SVGIG (reference sequence). The V and J ends lost 3 bases and 4 bases, in that order; junction bases with no gene match: 11. CDR3 in amino acids: CAWSVGGGLSYGYTF. DNA for the CDR3: TGTGCCTGGAGCGTCGGAGGGGGCCTAAGCTATGGCTACACCTTC.

The J gene is TRBJ1-3, the V gene TRBV5-4, with a tentative D call TRBD1 (6 bases). Trimming took off 0 bases at V and 0 bases at J, with 16 bases between the two ends. Germline V lookup: CDR1 SGHNT, CDR2 YYREEE (reference sequence). The CDR3 totals 18 residues. The CDR3 loop reads CASSLAGGPGISGNTIYF. Here the CDR3 DNA reads TGTGCCAGCAGCTTGGCGGGGGGCCCGGGGATCTCTGGAAACACCATATATTTT. Variable domain in full (rest from reference TRBV5-4 and TRBJ1-3): ETGVTQSPTHLIKTRGQQVTLRCSSQSGHNTVSWYQQALGQGPQFIFQYYREEENGRGNFPPRFSGLQFPNYSSELNVNALELDDSALYLCASSLAGGPGISGNTIYFGEGSWLTVV.

The rearrangement joins TRBV6-6 to TRBJ1-2; 9 positions agree with TRBD1. The CDR3 consists of 14 residues. V trimming: 6 bases; J trimming: 6 bases; junction bases outside the gene matches: 8. In germline, CDR1 is MNHNY, CDR2 SVGAGI (reference sequence). The CDR3 loop is CASSRDRVLDGYTF. DNA of the CDR3: TGTGCCAGCAGCCGGGACAGGGTACTCGATGGCTACACCTTC.

The rearrangement uses TRBV27 and TRBJ1-6; D is unresolved. V lost 4 bases and J 0 bases, leaving 4 bases between the germline ends. CDR3 length: 14 residues. Germline V gives CDR1 MNHEY, CDR2 SMNVEV (reference sequence). The DNA for the CDR3 is TGTGCCAGCAGTTCTAGCTCCTATAATTCACCCCTCCACTTT. It yields the protein CASSSSSYNSPLHF.

The genes are TRBV6-2 or TRBV6-3 and TRBJ2-7; TRBD1 matches at 7 bases. Germline V gives CDR1 MNHEY, CDR2 SVGEGT. Trimming at V came to 5 bases and at J to 3 bases, leaving 7 bases not matched to a gene. The CDR3 is 14 amino acids. CDR3 protein: CASSTRQGNYEQYF. The CDR3 coding sequence is TGTGCCAGCAGTACCCGACAGGGAAACTACGAGCAGTACTTC.

This chain joins TRBV30 and TRBJ2-1; no firm D call. The germline V gene has CDR1 GTSNPN and CDR2 SVGIG (reference sequence). This CDR3 has 13 residues. Trimming shortened V by 2 bases and J by 10 bases, and 15 bases separated the two germline ends. CDR3 loop: CAWSQLSPREQFF. In DNA, the CDR3 is TGTGCCTGGAGTCAGCTATCCCCTAGGGAGCAGTTCTTC.

This sequence joins TRBV4-2 and TRBJ2-7, with a tentative D call TRBD2 (6 bases). Trimming stripped 3 bases from V and 4 bases from J, with 22 bases between. CDR3 size: 17 residues. Germline V gene data show CDR1 as LGHNA and CDR2 as YNFKEQ. The CDR3 DNA follows: TGTGCCAGCAGCCATGGGACTCGTGTGGGATCAGGTTACGAGCAGTACTTC. This gives the protein CASSHGTRVGSGYEQYF.

In DNA, the CDR3 is TGTGCCAGCAGCAAAGAGGCCCTTAGGGGCGGGGGGAGAACAGATACGCAGTATTTT. Amino acids: CASSKEALRGGGRTDTQYF. The chain is built from TRBV21-1 and TRBJ2-3; the DNA was not used to check the table's D call, TRBD2. TRBV21-1 is classified as a pseudogene. The CDR3 totals 19 residues.

The chain employs TRBV6-5 and TRBJ1-1; D is unresolved. CDR3 length: 15 amino acids. V lost 2 bases and J lost 0, with 10 bases in between. Germline V CDR1 and CDR2: MNHEY, SVGAGI. CDR3 DNA: TGTGCCAGCAGTTACAATTTGGCGGTGAACACTGAAGCTTTCTTT. Its translation: CASSYNLAVNTEAFF.

The chain carries TRBV29-1 and TRBJ1-3, with 7 bases that match TRBD1. The CDR3 runs to 14 residues. The V and J ends lost 2 bases and 4 bases, in that order; junction bases with no gene match: 5. Germline lookup yields CDR1 SQVTM and CDR2 ANQGSEA. Here the CDR3 reads CSVESGTEGNTIYF. The CDR3 DNA reads TGCAGCGTTGAAAGTGGGACAGAGGGAAACACCATATATTTT.

This chain uses TRBV9 with TRBJ1-3; 7 nucleotides agree with TRBD1. CDR1 is SGDLS and CDR2 is YYNGEE in the germline V gene. The CDR3 consists of 15 residues. The V and J ends lost 3 bases and 2 bases, in that order; junction bases with no gene match: 5. The CDR3 is CASSAGDRTGNTIYF. Written as DNA, the CDR3 is TGTGCCAGCAGCGCCGGGGACAGAACTGGAAACACCATATATTTT.

The rearrangement uses TRBV5-6 and TRBJ1-1; D is undetermined. Germline V gene lookup returns CDR1 SGHDT and CDR2 YYEEEE. Trimming removed 5 bases from V and 7 bases from J, with 21 bases in between. The CDR3 spans 15 residues. As DNA, the CDR3 is TGTGCCAGCAGGCATCAATACGGGAAGTCCTATGAAGCTTTCTTT. Residues: CASRHQYGKSYEAFF.